What follows describes a single T cell receptor beta chain. It lacks a known antigen. No much larger clone exists at a distance of one base, and base qualities are not known. Libraries came from 5' RACE. TCRdb lists the instrument as Illumina HiSeq 2500. A second roughly 6 to 11 cycle PCR used a sample-barcoded 5' primer and a J-beta primer mix. Each TCR beta cDNA molecule received a unique molecular identifier from a template-switch 5' adaptor carrying 12 random nucleotides. At least 2.5 million CDR3-containing paired-end reads were obtained from each sample. The Mint cDNA synthesis kit, primed by a TRBC-specific oligonucleotide, was used to synthesize first-strand cDNA from all RNA. Following uracil-DNA glycosylase treatment, a first 18-cycle PCR with universal primers M1SS and BC2_uni_R was performed on all cDNA. The paper's processing steps were these. Each sample was normalized by randomly selecting 1 million high-quality reads, each carrying a distinct molecular identifier. Instead of being binned into consensus sequences, reads that shared molecular identifiers were thrown out. CDR3 identification, clonotype clustering and error correction used MiTCR with a Q25 quality threshold and the strictest error-elimination algorithm. Lower-bound total TCR beta diversity was estimated with a nonparametric unseen species model using Euler transformation. TCRdb ran its own pipeline on the public reads, namely fastp trimming at Q25 and MiXCR clone calling, and kept in-frame beta chains. Rows are unified per CDR3 protein, each entry keeping the most common DNA and genes. V and J calls and clone size were set by TCRdb, not the authors. The sample has about 1,800,000 distinct CDR3 sequences on record, 28% of them singletons. Of the sample, about 8% falls within the top ten clones.

The data are from a study of blood T cells in healthy people across ages (dated by TCRdb to between 2014 and 2017). With respect to the entire study: Template switching captured roughly one uniquely barcoded TCR beta cDNA molecule per two T cells in model experiments. Using deep sequencing normalized with unique cDNA molecular identifiers, the study measured how TCR beta repertoire diversity changes with age. Four age groups were formed from the donors: young (average about 16 years), middle-aged (just under 40), aged (over 55) and long-lived (82). To avoid experimental bias, donors of different ages were spread randomly across the sequencing lanes. For two donors (one aged 18 to 29 and one aged 80 or older), the study analyzed two additional independent replicas of 1 million unique cDNA reads from the same blood draw.

Relative to germline, V is missing 5 bases and J is missing 4 bases, with 2 bases of the junction outside any gene match. Including the terminal cysteine and phenylalanine, the CDR3 comprises 13 residues. The only DNA kept is the CDR3, 39 bases in frame from the first base. The study at large found these results: Observed TCR beta diversity correlated strongly with the percentage of naive T cells measured by flow cytometry. Because profiling used bulk unsorted PBMCs, naive and antigen-experienced compartments could not be compared conclusively. Compared with the aged group, the long-lived group had more naive CD4+ T cells, fewer expanded clones and increased TCR diversity, a pattern suggesting age selection. Donor CMV infection status was unknown, potentially confounding age-related changes in expanded clonotypes. Estimates of total diversity based on one million sequenced T cells were considered lower bounds and underestimates. Observed TCR beta diversity per million T cells fell roughly linearly with age, and a significant reduction was already apparent by age roughly 40.

Donors were 35 to 40 systemically healthy Caucasian individuals from Russia aged roughly 6 to 90 years. Each donor gave 9 to 10 milliliters of peripheral blood, collected into EDTA-treated Vacutainer tubes. Ficoll-Paque density-gradient centrifugation was used to isolate PBMCs, with at least 6.5 million per sample. Total RNA, at least 6 micrograms per sample, was extracted from PBMCs with Trizol reagent. For every donor, flow cytometry on a PBMC aliquot measured the percentage of naive CD45RAhigh/CD27high T cells. The sequence was obtained from a woman aged 25 to 39 in good health. Sequencing was performed on blood. Recombination linked TRBV12-3 or TRBV12-4 to TRBJ1-5, and TRBD1 matches 7 of the central bases. Read as DNA, the sequence is TGTGCCAGCAGTATGGGACAGAATCAGCCCCAGCATTTT. It translates to CASSMGQNQPQHF.